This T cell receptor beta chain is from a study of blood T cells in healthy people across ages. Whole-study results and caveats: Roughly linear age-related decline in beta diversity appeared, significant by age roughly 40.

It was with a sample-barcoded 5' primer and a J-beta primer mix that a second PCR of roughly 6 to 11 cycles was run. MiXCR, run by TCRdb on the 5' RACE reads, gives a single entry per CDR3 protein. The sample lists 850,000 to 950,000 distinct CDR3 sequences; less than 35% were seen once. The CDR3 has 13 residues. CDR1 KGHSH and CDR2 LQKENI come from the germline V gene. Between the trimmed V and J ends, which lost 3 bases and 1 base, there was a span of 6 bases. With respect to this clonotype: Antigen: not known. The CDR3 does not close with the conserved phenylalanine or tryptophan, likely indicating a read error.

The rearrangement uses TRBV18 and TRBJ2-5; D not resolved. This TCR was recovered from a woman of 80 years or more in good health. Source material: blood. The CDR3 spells CASSPTLQETQYV. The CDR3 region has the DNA TGTGCCAGCTCACCGACCCTCCAAGAGACCCAGTACGTC.